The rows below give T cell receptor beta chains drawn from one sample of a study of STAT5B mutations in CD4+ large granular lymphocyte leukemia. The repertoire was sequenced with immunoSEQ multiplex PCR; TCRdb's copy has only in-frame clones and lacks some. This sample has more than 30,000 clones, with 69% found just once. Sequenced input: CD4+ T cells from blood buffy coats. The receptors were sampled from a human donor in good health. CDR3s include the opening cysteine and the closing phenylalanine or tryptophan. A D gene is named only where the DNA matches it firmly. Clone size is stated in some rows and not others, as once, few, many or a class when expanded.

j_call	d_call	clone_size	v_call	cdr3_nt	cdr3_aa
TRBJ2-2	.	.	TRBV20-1	TGCAGTGCAAAGAACACCGGGGAGCTGTTTTTT	CSAKNTGELFF
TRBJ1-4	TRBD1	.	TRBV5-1	TGCGCCAGCAGCTTGGCCGGGACAGGGGGCTTTGAAAAACTGTTTTTT	CASSLAGTGGFEKLFF
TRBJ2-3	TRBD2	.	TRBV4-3	TGCGCCAGCAGCCAATATACTAGCGCGGAACCGAGGACGCAGTATTTT	CASSQYTSAEPRTQYF
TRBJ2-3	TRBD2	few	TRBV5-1	TGCGCCAGCAGCTTGGCCTTGGGCGGGGGGAGCACAGATACGCAGTATTTT	CASSLALGGGSTDTQYF
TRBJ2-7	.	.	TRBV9	TGTGCCAGCAGCGTAAACCCGGACCCCTCCTACGAGCAGTACTTC	CASSVNPDPSYEQYF
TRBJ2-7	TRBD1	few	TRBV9	TGTGCCAGCAGCGTGGATACAGGGGGCGAGCAGTACTTC	CASSVDTGGEQYF
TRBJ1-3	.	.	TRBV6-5	TGTGCCAGCAGTCAGTCGGACTCCTCGGACACCATATATTTT	CASSQSDSSDTIYF
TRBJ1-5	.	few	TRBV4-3	TGCGCCAGCAGCCATAAAGAGGAGGGGGGTCGGGGCAATCAGCCCCAGCATTTT	CASSHKEEGGRGNQPQHF
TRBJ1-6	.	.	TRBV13	TGTGCCAGCAGCTTAGCGGATCGGAATTCACCCCTCCACTTT	CASSLADRNSPLHF
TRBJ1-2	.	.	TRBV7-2	TGTGCCAGCAGCCTTACACCGTTGAGCTATGGCTACACCTTC	CASSLTPLSYGYTF
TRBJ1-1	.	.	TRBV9	TGTGCCAGCAGCGTAGATTACCAAGTTGATGAAGCTTTCTTT	CASSVDYQVDEAFF
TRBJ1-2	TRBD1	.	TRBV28	TGTGCCAGCAGTTTACGGACAGGGGTGGTCTATGGCTACACCTTC	CASSLRTGVVYGYTF
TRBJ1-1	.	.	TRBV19	TGTGCCAGTAGTCAGGGGCCCACTGAAGCTTTCTTT	CASSQGPTEAFF
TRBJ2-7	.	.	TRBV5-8	TGTGCCAGCAGCACCCGTCATGGCAAATCCTACGAGCAGTACTTC	CASSTRHGKSYEQYF
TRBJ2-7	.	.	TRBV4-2	TGTGCCAGCAGCCAAGATACGATCAACGAGCAGTACTTC	CASSQDTINEQYF
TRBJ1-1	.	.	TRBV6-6	TGTGCCAGCAGTATTTCCCTGGGGAACACTGAAGCTTTCTTT	CASSISLGNTEAFF
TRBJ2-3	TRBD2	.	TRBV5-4	TGTGCCAGCAGCCCCCCGCGGGGGAATTGGGATACGCAGTATTTT	CASSPPRGNWDTQYF
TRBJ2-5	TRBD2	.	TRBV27	TGTGCCAGCAGTCCCCGGGGGGTCCGACCTCAAGAGACCCAGTACTTC	CASSPRGVRPQETQYF
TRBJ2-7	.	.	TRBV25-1	TGTGCCAGCAGTGGGGACGGAACGTACTACGAGCAGTACTTC	CASSGDGTYYEQYF
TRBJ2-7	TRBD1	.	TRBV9	TGTGCCAGCAGCGACAGACAGGGGCTGGACGAGCAGTACTTC	CASSDRQGLDEQYF
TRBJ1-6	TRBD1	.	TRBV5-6	TGTGCCAGCAGCAGGAGACAGGGAGGTTCACCCCTCCACTTT	CASSRRQGGSPLHF
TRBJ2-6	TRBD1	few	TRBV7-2	TGTGCCAGCAGCCCGGGACAGGCTTCCGGGGCCAACGTCCTGACTTTC	CASSPGQASGANVLTF
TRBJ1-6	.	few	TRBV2	TGTGCCAGCAGCAGTACAGGAAGGTCACCCCTCCACTTT	CASSSTGRSPLHF
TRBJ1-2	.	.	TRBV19	TGTGCCAGTAGCCCTACCCACGGGAGAACTATCGGCTACACCTTC	CASSPTHGRTIGYTF
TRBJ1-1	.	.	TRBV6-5	TGTGCCAGCAGTTACTCCGGGAGCTCGAACACTGAAGCTTTCTTT	CASSYSGSSNTEAFF
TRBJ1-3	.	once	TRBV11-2	TGTGCCAGCAGCTTTCCCCCCGGACAGCGAATTGGAAACACCATATATTTT	CASSFPPGQRIGNTIYF
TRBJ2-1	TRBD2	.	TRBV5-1	TGCGCCAGCAGCTTCACTAGCGGGCACTCCTACAATGAGCAGTTCTTC	CASSFTSGHSYNEQFF
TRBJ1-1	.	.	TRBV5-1	TGCGCCAGCAGCTTGGGCCAGGGGTACACTGAAGCTTTCTTT	CASSLGQGYTEAFF